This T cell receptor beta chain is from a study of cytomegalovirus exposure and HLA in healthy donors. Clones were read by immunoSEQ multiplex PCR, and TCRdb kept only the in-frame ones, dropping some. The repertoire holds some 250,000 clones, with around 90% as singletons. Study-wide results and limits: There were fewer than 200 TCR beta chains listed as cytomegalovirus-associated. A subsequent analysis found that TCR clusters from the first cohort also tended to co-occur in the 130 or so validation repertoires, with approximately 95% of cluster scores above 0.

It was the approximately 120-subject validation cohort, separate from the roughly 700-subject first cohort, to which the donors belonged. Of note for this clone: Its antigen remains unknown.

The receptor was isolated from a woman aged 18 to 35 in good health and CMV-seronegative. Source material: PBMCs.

DNA for the CDR3: TGTGCCAGCAGCGAGCTCGGGGTGGTCCCTGAAGCTTTCTTT. This gives the protein CASSELGVVPEAFF. The V call is TRBV9, the J call TRBJ1-1; D ambiguous. Germline CDR1 reads SGDLS; CDR2 reads YYNGEE. This CDR3 has 14 amino acids. Trimming stripped 3 bases from V and 6 bases from J, with 15 bases between.